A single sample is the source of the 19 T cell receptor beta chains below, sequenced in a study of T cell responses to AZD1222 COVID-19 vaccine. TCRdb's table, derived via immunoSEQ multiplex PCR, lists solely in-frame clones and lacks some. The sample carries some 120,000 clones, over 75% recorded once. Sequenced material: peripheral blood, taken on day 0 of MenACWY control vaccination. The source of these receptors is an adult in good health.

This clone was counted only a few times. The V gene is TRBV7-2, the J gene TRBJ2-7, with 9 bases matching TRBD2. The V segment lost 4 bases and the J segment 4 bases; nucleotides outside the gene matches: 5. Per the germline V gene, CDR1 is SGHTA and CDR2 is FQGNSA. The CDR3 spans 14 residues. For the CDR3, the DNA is TGTGCCAGCAGCTCGGGACTAGCAGTGTACGAGCAGTACTTC. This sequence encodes CASSSGLAVYEQYF.

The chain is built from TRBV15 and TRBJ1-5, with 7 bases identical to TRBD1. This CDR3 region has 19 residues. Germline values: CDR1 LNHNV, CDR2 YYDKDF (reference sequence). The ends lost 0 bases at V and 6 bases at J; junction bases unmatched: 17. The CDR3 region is CATSRDVGASRGEVQPQHF. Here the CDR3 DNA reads TGTGCCACCAGCAGAGATGTGGGCGCGAGCAGGGGGGAGGTTCAGCCCCAGCATTTT.

The CDR3 is CASSETGATDTQYF. CDR3 sequence (DNA): TGTGCCAGCAGTGAAACAGGGGCCACAGATACGCAGTATTTT. The rearrangement uses TRBV6-1 and TRBJ2-3, with 7 bases lining up with TRBD1. CDR1 is MNHNS and CDR2 is SASEGT in the germline V gene. Trimming removed 2 bases from V and 2 bases from J; junction bases left unmatched: 1. The CDR3 has 14 amino acids.

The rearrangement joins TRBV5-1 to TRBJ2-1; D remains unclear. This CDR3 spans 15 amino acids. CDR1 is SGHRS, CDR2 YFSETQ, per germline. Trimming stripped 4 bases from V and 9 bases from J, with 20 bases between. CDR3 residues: CASSAIGMSYGEQFF. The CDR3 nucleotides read TGCGCCAGCAGCGCGATAGGGATGTCGTACGGTGAGCAGTTCTTC.

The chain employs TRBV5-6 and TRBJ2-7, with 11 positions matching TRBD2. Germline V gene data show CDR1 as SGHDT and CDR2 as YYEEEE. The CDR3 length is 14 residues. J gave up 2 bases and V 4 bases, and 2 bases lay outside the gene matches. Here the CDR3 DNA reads TGTGCCAGCAGCCAGACTAGCGGGACCTACGAGCAGTACTTC. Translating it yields CASSQTSGTYEQYF.

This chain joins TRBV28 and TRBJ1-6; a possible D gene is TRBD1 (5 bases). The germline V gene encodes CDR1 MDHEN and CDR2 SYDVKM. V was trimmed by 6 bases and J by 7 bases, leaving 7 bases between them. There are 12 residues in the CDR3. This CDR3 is CASSWGNSPLHF. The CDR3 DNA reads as TGTGCCAGCAGCTGGGGGAATTCACCCCTCCACTTT.

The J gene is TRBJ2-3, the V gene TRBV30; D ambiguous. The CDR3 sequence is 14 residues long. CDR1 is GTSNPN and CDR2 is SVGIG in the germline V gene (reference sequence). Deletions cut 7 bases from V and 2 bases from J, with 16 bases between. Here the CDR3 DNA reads TGTGCCTATTTGATCGGGTCATCCACAGATACGCAGTATTTT. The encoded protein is CAYLIGSSTDTQYF.

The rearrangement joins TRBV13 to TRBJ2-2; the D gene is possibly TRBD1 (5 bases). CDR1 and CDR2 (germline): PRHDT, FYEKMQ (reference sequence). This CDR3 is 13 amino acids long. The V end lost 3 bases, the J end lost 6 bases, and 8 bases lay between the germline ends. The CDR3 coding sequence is TGTGCCAGCAGCTTTTGGGGCCCCGGGGAGCTGTTTTTT. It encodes CASSFWGPGELFF.

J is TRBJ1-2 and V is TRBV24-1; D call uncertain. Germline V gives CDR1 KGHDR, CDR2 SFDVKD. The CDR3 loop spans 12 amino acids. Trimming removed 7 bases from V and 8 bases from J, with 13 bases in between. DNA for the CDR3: TGTGCCACCAGATCCCTAAATGAGGGCTACACCTTC. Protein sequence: CATRSLNEGYTF.

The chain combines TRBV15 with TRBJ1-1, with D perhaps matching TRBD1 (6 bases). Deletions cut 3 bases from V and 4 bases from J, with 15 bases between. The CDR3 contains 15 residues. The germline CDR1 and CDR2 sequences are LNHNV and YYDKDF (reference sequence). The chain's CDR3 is CATSSPTGSGTEAFF. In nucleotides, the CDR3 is TGTGCCACCAGCAGCCCGACAGGTTCCGGCACTGAAGCTTTCTTT.

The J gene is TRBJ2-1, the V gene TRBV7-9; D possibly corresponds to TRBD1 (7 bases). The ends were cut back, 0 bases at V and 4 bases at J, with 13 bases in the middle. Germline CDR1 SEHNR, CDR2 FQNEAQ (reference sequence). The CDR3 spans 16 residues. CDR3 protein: CASSLATPGGYNEQFF. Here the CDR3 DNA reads TGTGCCAGCAGCTTAGCAACGCCAGGGGGGTACAATGAGCAGTTCTTC.

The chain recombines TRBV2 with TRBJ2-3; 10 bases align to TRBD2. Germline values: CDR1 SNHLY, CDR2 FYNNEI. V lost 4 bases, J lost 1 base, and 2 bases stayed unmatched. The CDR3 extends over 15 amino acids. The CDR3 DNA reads TGTGCCAGCAGTGTTACTAGCGGGGGCACAGATACGCAGTATTTT. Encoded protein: CASSVTSGGTDTQYF.

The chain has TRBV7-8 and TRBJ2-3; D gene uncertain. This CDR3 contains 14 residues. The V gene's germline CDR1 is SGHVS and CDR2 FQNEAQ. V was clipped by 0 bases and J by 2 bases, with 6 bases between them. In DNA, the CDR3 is TGTGCCAGCAGCTTAGCGGAGATCACAGATACGCAGTATTTT. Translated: CASSLAEITDTQYF.

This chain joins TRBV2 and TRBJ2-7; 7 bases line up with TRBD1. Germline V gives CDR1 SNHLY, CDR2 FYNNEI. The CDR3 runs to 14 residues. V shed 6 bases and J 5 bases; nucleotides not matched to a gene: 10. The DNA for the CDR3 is TGTGCCAGCAGCCCTAGACAGGGTGTCCACGAGCAGTACTTC. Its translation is CASSPRQGVHEQYF. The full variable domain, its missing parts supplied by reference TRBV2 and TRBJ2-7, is EPEVTQTPSHQVTQMGQEVILRCVPISNHLYFYWYRQILGQKVEFLVSFYNNEISEKSEIFDDQFSVERPDGSNFTLKIRSTKLEDSAMYFCASSPRQGVHEQYFGPGTRLTVT.

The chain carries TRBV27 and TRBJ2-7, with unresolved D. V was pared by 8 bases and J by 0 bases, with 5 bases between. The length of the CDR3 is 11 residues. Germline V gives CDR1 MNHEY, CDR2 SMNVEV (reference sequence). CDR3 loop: CASGVSYEQYF. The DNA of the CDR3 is TGTGCCAGCGGAGTCTCCTACGAGCAGTACTTC.

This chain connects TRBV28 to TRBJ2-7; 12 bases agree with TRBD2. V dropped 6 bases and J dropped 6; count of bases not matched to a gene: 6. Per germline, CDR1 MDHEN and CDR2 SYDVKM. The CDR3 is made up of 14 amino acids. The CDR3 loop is CASSMTSGGLEQYF. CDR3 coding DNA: TGTGCCAGCAGCATGACTAGCGGGGGCCTCGAGCAGTACTTC.

CDR3 residues: CASMGPLGEDTQYF. The DNA of the CDR3 is TGTGCCAGCATGGGACCACTTGGGGAGGATACGCAGTATTTT. The chain combines TRBV2 with TRBJ2-3; D is possibly TRBD1 or TRBD2 (5 bases each). Trimming cost V 7 bases and J 6 bases, with 17 bases left between them. This CDR3 comprises 14 residues. CDR1 and CDR2 (germline): SNHLY, FYNNEI.

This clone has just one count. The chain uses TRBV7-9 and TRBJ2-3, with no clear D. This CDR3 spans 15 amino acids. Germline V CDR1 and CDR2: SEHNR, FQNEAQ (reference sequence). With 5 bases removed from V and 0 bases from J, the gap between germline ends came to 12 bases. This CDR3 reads CASSHPGVSTDTQYF. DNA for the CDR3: TGTGCCAGCAGCCACCCCGGAGTTAGCACAGATACGCAGTATTTT.

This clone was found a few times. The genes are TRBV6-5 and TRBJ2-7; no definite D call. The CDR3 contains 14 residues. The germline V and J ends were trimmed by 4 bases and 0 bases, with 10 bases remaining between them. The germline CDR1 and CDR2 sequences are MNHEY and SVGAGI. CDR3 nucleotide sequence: TGTGCCAGCAGTTCCTCTTGGAGCTCCTACGAGCAGTACTTC. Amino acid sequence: CASSSSWSSYEQYF.